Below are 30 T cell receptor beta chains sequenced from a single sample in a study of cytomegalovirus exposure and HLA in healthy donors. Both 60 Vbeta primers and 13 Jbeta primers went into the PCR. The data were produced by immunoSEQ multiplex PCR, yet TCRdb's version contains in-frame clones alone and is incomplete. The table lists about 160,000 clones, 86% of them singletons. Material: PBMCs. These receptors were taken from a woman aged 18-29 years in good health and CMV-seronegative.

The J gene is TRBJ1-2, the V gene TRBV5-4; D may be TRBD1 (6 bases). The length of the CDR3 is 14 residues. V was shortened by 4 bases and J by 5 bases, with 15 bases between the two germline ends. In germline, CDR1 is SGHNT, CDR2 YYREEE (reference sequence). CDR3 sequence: CASSPDSPFYGYTF. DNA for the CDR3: TGTGCCAGCAGCCCGGACAGCCCTTTTTATGGCTACACCTTC.

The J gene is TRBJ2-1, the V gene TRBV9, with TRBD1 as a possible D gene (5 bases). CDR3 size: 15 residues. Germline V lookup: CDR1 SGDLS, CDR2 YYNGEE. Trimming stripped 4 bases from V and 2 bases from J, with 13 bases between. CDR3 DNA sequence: TGTGCCAGCAGCCCGTCCCCGACAGCCTACAATGAGCAGTTCTTC. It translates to CASSPSPTAYNEQFF.

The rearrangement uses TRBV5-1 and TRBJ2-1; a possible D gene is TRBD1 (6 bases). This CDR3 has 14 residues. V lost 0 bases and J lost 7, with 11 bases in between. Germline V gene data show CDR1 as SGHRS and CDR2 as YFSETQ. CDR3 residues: CASSLGGQGNEQFF. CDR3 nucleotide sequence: TGCGCCAGCAGCTTGGGGGGGCAGGGGAATGAGCAGTTCTTC.

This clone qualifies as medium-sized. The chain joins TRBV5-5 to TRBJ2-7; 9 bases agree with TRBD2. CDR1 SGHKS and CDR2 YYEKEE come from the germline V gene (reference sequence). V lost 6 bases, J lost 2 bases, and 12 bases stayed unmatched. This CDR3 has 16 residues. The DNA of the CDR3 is TGTGCCAGCACCCGGACGGGGGCGGGAGGGCCCTACGAGCAGTACTTC. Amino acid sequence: CASTRTGAGGPYEQYF.

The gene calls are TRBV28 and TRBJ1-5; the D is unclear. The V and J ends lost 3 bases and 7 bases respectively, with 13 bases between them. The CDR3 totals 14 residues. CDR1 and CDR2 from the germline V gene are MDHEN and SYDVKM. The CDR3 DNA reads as TGTGCCAGCAGTTTGGTTGGTGACTACCAGCCCCAGCATTTT. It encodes CASSLVGDYQPQHF.

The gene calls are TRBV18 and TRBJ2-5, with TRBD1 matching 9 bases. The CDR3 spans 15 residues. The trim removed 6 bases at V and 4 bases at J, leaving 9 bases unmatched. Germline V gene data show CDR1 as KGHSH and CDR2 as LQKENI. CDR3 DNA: TGTGCCAGCTCCCAACCGGGACAGGGTTTAGAGACCCAGTACTTC. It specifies CASSQPGQGLETQYF.

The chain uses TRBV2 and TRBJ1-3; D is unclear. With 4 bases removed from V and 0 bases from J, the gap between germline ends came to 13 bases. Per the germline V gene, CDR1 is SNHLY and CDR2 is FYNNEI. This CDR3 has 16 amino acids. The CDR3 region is CASSVEMGGSGNTIYF. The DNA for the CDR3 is TGTGCCAGCAGTGTGGAGATGGGAGGCTCTGGAAACACCATATATTTT.

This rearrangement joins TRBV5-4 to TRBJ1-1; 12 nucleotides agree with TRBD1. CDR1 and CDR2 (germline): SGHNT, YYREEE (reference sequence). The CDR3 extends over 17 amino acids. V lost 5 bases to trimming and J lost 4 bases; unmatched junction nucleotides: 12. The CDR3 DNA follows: TGTGCCAGCAGTTTCCCCGGGACAGGGGGCGATGGCACTGAAGCTTTCTTT. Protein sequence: CASSFPGTGGDGTEAFF.

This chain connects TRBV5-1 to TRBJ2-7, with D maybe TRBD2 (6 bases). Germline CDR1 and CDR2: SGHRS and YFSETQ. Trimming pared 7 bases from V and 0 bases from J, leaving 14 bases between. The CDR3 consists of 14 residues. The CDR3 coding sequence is TGCGCCAGCCTCGGCGGGGAAAGCTCCTACGAGCAGTACTTC. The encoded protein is CASLGGESSYEQYF.

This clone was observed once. In DNA form, the CDR3 reads TGTGCCAGCAGTCTAACGACGGGTTACGAGCAGTACTTC. It yields the protein CASSLTTGYEQYF. J is TRBJ2-7 and V is TRBV28, with D uncertain. Trimming removed 5 bases at V and 4 bases at J, with 12 bases between. Per germline, CDR1 MDHEN and CDR2 SYDVKM. The CDR3 loop spans 13 amino acids.

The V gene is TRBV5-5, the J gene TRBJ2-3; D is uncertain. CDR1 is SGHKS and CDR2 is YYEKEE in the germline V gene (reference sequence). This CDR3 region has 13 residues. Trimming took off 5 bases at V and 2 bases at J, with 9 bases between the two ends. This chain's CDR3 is CASSLTNTDTQYF. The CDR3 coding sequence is TGTGCCAGCAGTTTGACAAACACAGATACGCAGTATTTT.

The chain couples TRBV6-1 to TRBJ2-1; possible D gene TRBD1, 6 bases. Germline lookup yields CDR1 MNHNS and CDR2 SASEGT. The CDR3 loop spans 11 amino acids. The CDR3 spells CAGGYHNEQFF. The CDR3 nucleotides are TGTGCTGGGGGCTACCACAATGAGCAGTTCTTC.

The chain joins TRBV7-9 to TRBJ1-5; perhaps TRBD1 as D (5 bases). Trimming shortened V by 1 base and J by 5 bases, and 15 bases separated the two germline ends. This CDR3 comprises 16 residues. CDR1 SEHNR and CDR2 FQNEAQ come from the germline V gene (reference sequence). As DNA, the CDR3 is TGTGCCAGCAGCTTAGAGGGCAGGGCAGGGTATCAGCCCCAGCATTTT. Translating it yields CASSLEGRAGYQPQHF.

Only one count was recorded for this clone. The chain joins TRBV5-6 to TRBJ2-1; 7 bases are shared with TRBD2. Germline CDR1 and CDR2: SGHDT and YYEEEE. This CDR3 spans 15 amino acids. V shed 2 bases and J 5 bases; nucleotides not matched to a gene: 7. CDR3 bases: TGTGCCAGCAGCTTTAAGACTAGCAGCCACAATGAGCAGTTCTTC. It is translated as CASSFKTSSHNEQFF.

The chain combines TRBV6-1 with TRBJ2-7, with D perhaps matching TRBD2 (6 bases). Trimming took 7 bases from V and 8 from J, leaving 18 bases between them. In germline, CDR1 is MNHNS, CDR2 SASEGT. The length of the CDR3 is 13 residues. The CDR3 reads CASTLQSEGQQYF. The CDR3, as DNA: TGTGCCAGCACCCTCCAGTCGGAGGGGCAGCAGTACTTC.

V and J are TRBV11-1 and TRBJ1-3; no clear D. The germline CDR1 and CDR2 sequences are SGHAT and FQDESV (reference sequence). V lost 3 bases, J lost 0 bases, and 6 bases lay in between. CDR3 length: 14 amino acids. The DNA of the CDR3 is TGTGCCAGCAGCTTCCGGAGCTCTGGAAACACCATATATTTT. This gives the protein CASSFRSSGNTIYF.

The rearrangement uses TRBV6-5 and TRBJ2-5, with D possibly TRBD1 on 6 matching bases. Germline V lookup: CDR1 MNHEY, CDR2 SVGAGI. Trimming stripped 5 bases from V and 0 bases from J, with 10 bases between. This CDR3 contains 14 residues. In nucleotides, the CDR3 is TGTGCCAGCAGTCCCCGGACAGACCAAGAGACCCAGTACTTC. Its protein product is CASSPRTDQETQYF.

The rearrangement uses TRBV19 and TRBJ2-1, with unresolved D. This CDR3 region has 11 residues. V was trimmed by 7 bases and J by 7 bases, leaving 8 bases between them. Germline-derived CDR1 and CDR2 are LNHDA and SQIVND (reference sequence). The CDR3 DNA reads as TGTGCCAGTACCCACGGGAATGAGCAGTTCTTC. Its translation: CASTHGNEQFF. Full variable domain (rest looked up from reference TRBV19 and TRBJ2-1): DGGITQSPKYLFRKEGQNVTLSCEQNLNHDAMYWYRQDPGQGLRLIYYSQIVNDFQKGDIAEGYSVSREKKESFPLTVTSAQKNPTAFYLCASTHGNEQFFGPGTRLTVL.

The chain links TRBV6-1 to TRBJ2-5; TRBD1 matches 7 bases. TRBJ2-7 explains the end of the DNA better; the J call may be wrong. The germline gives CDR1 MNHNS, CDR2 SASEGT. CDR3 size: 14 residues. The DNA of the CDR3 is TGTGCCAGTACGACCGGGACAGCGAACTACGAGCAGTACTTC. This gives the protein CASTTGTANYEQYF.

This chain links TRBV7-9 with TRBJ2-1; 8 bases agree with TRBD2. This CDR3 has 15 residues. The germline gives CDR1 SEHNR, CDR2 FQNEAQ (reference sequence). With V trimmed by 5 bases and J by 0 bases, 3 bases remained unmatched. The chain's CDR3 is CASSLSGASYNEQFF. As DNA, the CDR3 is TGTGCCAGCAGCCTTAGCGGGGCCTCCTACAATGAGCAGTTCTTC.

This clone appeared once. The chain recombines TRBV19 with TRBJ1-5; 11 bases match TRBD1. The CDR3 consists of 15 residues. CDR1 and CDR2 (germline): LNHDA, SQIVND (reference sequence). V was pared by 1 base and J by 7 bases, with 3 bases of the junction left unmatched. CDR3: CASSIADRGRQPQHF. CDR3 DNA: TGTGCCAGTAGTATAGCGGACAGGGGGCGGCAGCCCCAGCATTTT.

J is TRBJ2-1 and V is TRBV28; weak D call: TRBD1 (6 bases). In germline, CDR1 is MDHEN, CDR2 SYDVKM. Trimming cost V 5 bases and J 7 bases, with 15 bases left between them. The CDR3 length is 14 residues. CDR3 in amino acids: CASSPNWGPNEQFF. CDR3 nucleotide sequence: TGTGCCAGCAGTCCGAATTGGGGGCCAAATGAGCAGTTCTTC.

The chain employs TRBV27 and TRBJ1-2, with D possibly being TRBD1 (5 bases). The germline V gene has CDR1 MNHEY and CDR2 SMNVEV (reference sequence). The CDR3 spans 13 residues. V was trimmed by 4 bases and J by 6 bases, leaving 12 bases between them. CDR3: CASSSMGEDGYTF. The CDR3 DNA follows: TGTGCCAGCAGTTCCATGGGGGAGGATGGCTACACCTTC.

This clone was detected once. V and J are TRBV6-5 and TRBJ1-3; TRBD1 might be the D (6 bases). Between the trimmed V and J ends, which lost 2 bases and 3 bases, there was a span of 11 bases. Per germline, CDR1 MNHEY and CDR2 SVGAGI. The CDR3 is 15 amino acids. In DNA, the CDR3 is TGTGCCAGCAGTTACGGGGGGGCGAATGGAAACACCATATATTTT. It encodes CASSYGGANGNTIYF.

Written as DNA, the CDR3 is TGTGCCAGCACTCCCTGGGTGGGGGGGGTCGCTAGCACAGATACGCAGTATTTT. Amino acids: CASTPWVGGVASTDTQYF. The chain employs TRBV27 and TRBJ2-3; 7 bases are a match to TRBD2. The germline V gene encodes CDR1 MNHEY and CDR2 SMNVEV (reference sequence). The CDR3 totals 18 residues. With 7 bases clipped from V and 0 bases from J, the junction kept 16 bases outside the gene matches.

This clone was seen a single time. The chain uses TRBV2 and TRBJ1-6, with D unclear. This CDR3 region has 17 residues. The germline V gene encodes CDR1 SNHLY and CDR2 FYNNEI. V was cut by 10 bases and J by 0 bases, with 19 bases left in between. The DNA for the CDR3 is TGTGCCACCAGCGGGTCAGCCTCGAGCTCCTATAATTCACCCCTCCACTTT. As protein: CATSGSASSSYNSPLHF.

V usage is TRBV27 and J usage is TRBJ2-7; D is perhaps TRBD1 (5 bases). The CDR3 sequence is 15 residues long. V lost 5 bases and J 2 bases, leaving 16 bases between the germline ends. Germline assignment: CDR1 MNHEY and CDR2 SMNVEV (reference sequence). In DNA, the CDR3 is TGTGCCAGCAGTCCGCAGGGTGGGCATCCCTACGAGCAGTACTTC. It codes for CASSPQGGHPYEQYF.

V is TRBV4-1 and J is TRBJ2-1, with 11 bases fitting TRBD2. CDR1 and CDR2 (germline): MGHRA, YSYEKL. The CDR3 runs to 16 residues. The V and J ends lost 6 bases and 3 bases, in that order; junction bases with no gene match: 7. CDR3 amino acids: CASSWGLAALYNEQFF. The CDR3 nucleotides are TGCGCCAGCAGTTGGGGACTAGCGGCCCTCTACAATGAGCAGTTCTTC.

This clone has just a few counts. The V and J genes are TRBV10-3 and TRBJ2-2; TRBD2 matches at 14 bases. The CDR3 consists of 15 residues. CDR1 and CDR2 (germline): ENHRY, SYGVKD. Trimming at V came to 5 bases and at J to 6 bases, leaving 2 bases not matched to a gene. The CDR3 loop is CAISQTSGGAGELFF. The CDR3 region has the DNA TGTGCCATCAGTCAGACTAGCGGGGGGGCCGGGGAGCTGTTTTTT.

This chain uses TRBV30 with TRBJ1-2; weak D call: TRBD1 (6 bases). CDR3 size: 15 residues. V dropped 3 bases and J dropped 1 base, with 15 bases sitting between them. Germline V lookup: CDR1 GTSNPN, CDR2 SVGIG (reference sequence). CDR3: CAWREGGGLNYGYTF. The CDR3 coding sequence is TGTGCCTGGAGAGAGGGAGGGGGGCTTAACTATGGCTACACCTTC.